A single sample gave rise to the 19 T cell receptor beta chains below, sequenced in a study of CD8 T cells in ankylosing spondylitis. TCRdb redid the calling of the 5' RACE reads with MiXCR, one entry per CDR3 protein. Among a few hundred thousand distinct CDR3 sequences listed, less than 25% were seen once. The source material was blood, either unsorted or a sorted T cell fraction (not recorded which). These TCRs come from a female donor with ankylosing spondylitis or in good health (not recorded which).

This clonotype was counted only a few times. The gene calls are TRBV20-1 and TRBJ2-5, with D uncertain. CDR1 and CDR2 from the germline V gene are DFQATT and SNEGSKA (reference sequence). The length of the CDR3 is 12 residues. Trimming took 3 bases from V and 0 from J, leaving 5 bases between them. The CDR3 loop is CSASYYQETQYF. The CDR3 DNA is TGCAGTGCTAGTTACTACCAAGAGACCCAGTACTTC.

The chain links TRBV7-7 to TRBJ2-3, with TRBD1 matching 12 bases. This CDR3 has 15 residues. The junction had 4 bases not matched to a gene; V was cut back by 5 bases and J by 4 bases. Germline CDR1 and CDR2: SSHAT and FNYEAQ (reference sequence). In DNA form, the CDR3 reads TGTGCCAGCAGCATGGGACAGGGGGCTGCAGATACGCAGTATTTT. This sequence encodes CASSMGQGAADTQYF.

The V gene is TRBV28, the J gene TRBJ1-1; the D is unclear. Germline assignment: CDR1 MDHEN and CDR2 SYDVKM. This CDR3 spans 11 amino acids. V was trimmed by 7 bases and J by 11 bases, leaving 14 bases between them. The CDR3: CASTQQRAAFF. The CDR3, as DNA: TGTGCCAGCACTCAACAGAGGGCGGCTTTCTTT.

The chain joins TRBV5-1 to TRBJ2-7; 7 nucleotides agree with TRBD2. CDR1 and CDR2 (germline): SGHRS, YFSETQ. J was trimmed by 6 bases and V by 4 bases; bases with no gene match: 7. The CDR3 runs 13 residues. DNA for the CDR3: TGCGCCAGCAGCCTGGGACGGGAGGCCGAGCAGTACTTC. Protein sequence: CASSLGREAEQYF.

The CDR3: CASSLDRGAGNTIYF. DNA for the CDR3: TGTGCCAGCAGCTTGGACAGGGGTGCTGGAAACACCATATATTTT. The J gene is TRBJ1-3, the V gene TRBV5-6, with 7 bases aligning to TRBD1. The germline CDR1 and CDR2 sequences are SGHDT and YYEEEE. CDR3 size: 15 residues. Trimming removed 0 bases from V and 2 bases from J; junction bases left unmatched: 2.

This rearrangement joins TRBV4-2 to TRBJ2-1; weak D call: TRBD2 (6 bases). The germline gives CDR1 LGHNA, CDR2 YNFKEQ. The ends were cut back, 1 base at V and 0 bases at J, with 16 bases in the middle. The CDR3 is made up of 18 amino acids. The CDR3 region is CASSQALGGPSSYNEQFF. The CDR3 DNA reads as TGTGCCAGCAGCCAAGCCCTAGGAGGGCCGTCCTCCTACAATGAGCAGTTCTTC.

The J gene is TRBJ2-5, the V gene TRBV20-1; maybe TRBD2 (6 bases). Trimming stripped 5 bases from V and 5 bases from J, with 18 bases between. Germline CDR1 is DFQATT and CDR2 is SNEGSKA (reference sequence). This CDR3 contains 14 residues. The CDR3 loop reads CSAGTGDFGETQYF. The CDR3 DNA reads TGCAGTGCTGGGACCGGGGACTTCGGGGAGACCCAGTACTTC.

This chain joins TRBV6-5 and TRBJ2-6; tentative D call: TRBD1 (6 bases). Germline V lookup: CDR1 MNHEY, CDR2 SVGAGI. The CDR3 is 18 residues long. V lost 2 bases to trimming and J lost 0 bases, with 14 bases between them. CDR3 region: CASSYPRDTISGANVLTF. As DNA, the CDR3 is TGTGCCAGCAGTTACCCCAGGGACACGATCTCTGGGGCCAACGTCCTGACTTTC.

The chain has TRBV10-3 and TRBJ2-7, with D hard to call. From germline, CDR1 is ENHRY and CDR2 SYGVKD. V lost 0 bases and J lost 5, with 8 bases in between. The CDR3 extends over 13 amino acids. Here the CDR3 DNA reads TGTGCCATCAGTGAGTCGCCCCGGGACGAGCAGTACTTC. This encodes CAISESPRDEQYF.

This clonotype turned up a few times. The rearrangement joins TRBV2 to TRBJ2-6; D may match TRBD1 or TRBD2 (5 bases each). Germline V CDR1 and CDR2: SNHLY, FYNNEI. This CDR3 comprises 15 residues. Deletions cut 3 bases from V and 4 bases from J, with 10 bases between. In nucleotides, the CDR3 is TGTGCCAGCAGTGACGAGGGGCCAGGGGCCAACGTCCTGACTTTC. Its protein product is CASSDEGPGANVLTF.

This clonotype was seen at least ten times. The rearrangement uses TRBV5-1 and TRBJ2-1; possibly TRBD2 for D (6 bases). Germline values: CDR1 SGHRS, CDR2 YFSETQ. This CDR3 has 11 residues. Trimming removed 4 bases at V and 15 bases at J, with 14 bases between. In DNA, the CDR3 is TGCGCCAGCAGCGTGGGACTGGGAAGGTTCTTC. Its translation is CASSVGLGRFF.

This rearrangement joins TRBV5-4 to TRBJ2-5; 7 bases agree with TRBD1. Unmatched junction bases numbered 13, after V lost 4 bases and J lost 4 bases. The CDR3 is 16 residues long. CDR1 is SGHNT, CDR2 YYREEE, per germline (reference sequence). In DNA form, the CDR3 reads TGTGCCAGCAGCCTCGCCCGACAGGGAAAGGGAGAGACCCAGTACTTC. Translation gives CASSLARQGKGETQYF.

This chain connects TRBV4-3 to TRBJ2-1, with D perhaps TRBD2 (5 bases). The CDR3 extends over 16 amino acids. Trimming took 1 base from V and 2 from J, leaving 12 bases between them. Germline V gene data show CDR1 as LGHNA and CDR2 as YSLEER. The CDR3: CASSQARLPAYNEQFF. CDR3 in DNA: TGCGCCAGCAGCCAAGCTAGACTACCAGCCTACAATGAGCAGTTCTTC.

This sequence joins TRBV4-1 and TRBJ2-7, with 11 positions matching TRBD2. V shed 4 bases and J 0 bases; nucleotides not matched to a gene: 5. The CDR3 loop spans 16 amino acids. Per germline, CDR1 MGHRA and CDR2 YSYEKL. The CDR3 sequence: CASSPSLAGGSYEQYF. CDR3 sequence (DNA): TGCGCCAGCAGCCCCTCCCTAGCGGGAGGCTCCTACGAGCAGTACTTC.

This clonotype was seen a single time. The chain has TRBV18 and TRBJ2-3; 9 positions match TRBD2. This CDR3 contains 17 residues. Germline CDR1 reads KGHSH; CDR2 reads LQKENI. The junction had 18 bases not matched to a gene; V was cut back by 4 bases and J by 10 bases. CDR3 in DNA: TGTGCCAGCTCACTAGCGGGAGAGGACCGCCGTGGTAGGGCGCAGTATTTT. This encodes CASSLAGEDRRGRAQYF. Looking up the rest from reference TRBV18 and TRBJ2-3 gives the full variable domain: NAGVMQNPRHLVRRRGQEARLRCSPMKGHSHVYWYRQLPEEGLKFMVYLQKENIIDESGMPKERFSAEFPKEGPSILRIQQVVRGDSAAYFCASSLAGEDRRGRAQYFGPGTRLTVL.

The V gene is TRBV12-3 or TRBV12-4, the J gene TRBJ2-1, with D perhaps TRBD2 (7 bases). The CDR3 runs 14 residues. The germline V and J ends were trimmed by 0 bases and 10 bases, with 13 bases remaining between them. CDR3 in DNA: TGTGCCAGCAGTTTAGCGAGGGGGGGTCACGAGCAGTTCTTC. This encodes CASSLARGGHEQFF.

This clonotype has ten or more counts. The V and J genes are TRBV29-1 and TRBJ2-5; no firm D call. In germline, CDR1 is SQVTM, CDR2 ANQGSEA. CDR3 length equals 12 residues. The V and J ends lost 4 bases and 5 bases respectively, with 11 bases between them. DNA of the CDR3: TGCAGCGTTGGTGAAGGTTGGGAGACCCAGTACTTC. Protein product: CSVGEGWETQYF.

The V and J genes are TRBV6-2 or TRBV6-3 and TRBJ2-5, with TRBD2 matching 9 bases. Germline V gene lookup returns CDR1 MNHEY and CDR2 SVGEGT. With V trimmed by 4 bases and J by 6 bases, 6 bases remained unmatched. The length of the CDR3 is 14 residues. In DNA form, the CDR3 reads TGTGCCAGCAGTTTAGCGGGAGCCGGGAAGACCCAGTACTTC. The encoded protein is CASSLAGAGKTQYF.

This clonotype has ten or more counts. The V call is TRBV28, the J call TRBJ1-1; no clear D gene. CDR3 length: 11 residues. V was clipped by 6 bases and J by 0 bases, with 2 bases between them. CDR1 and CDR2 from the germline V gene are MDHEN and SYDVKM. This CDR3 reads CASRVNTEAFF. Here the CDR3 DNA reads TGTGCCAGCAGGGTGAACACTGAAGCTTTCTTT.